Presented here are 21 T cell receptor beta chains from one specimen sequenced in a study of blood T cell repertoires in COVID-19. TCRdb's table, derived via immunoSEQ multiplex PCR, lists solely in-frame clones and lacks some. The table shows approximately 190,000 clones, with over 75% occurring only once. The sample comprised peripheral blood. The receptors here all came from a man in his forties or fifties with acute or convalescent COVID-19.

This clone was found once. V is TRBV7-2 and J is TRBJ2-3; 8 bases match TRBD2. J gave up 6 bases and V 2 bases, and 16 bases lay outside the gene matches. CDR1 is SGHTA, CDR2 FQGNSA, per germline. CDR3 size: 18 residues. CDR3 protein: CASSLRLANGLAGDTQYF. As DNA, the CDR3 is TGTGCCAGCAGCTTACGTTTGGCAAACGGACTAGCCGGGGATACGCAGTATTTT.

The V call is TRBV27, the J call TRBJ1-1; D possibly corresponds to TRBD1 (6 bases). The CDR3 sequence is 13 residues long. Germline V gene data show CDR1 as MNHEY and CDR2 as SMNVEV (reference sequence). V was clipped by 3 bases and J by 13 bases, with 18 bases between them. The CDR3 region has the DNA TGTGCCAGCAGTTTTGATTCACAGGGAGCGTTTTTCTTT. Translating it yields CASSFDSQGAFFF.

In its sample, this clone was seen a few times. The rearrangement joins TRBV5-5 to TRBJ1-1; D is uncertain. Germline values: CDR1 SGHKS, CDR2 YYEKEE (reference sequence). The V end lost 5 bases, the J end lost 7 bases, and 18 bases lay between the germline ends. The CDR3 extends over 14 amino acids. CDR3 residues: CASSPRRDRGEAFF. CDR3 nucleotides: TGTGCCAGCAGTCCGCGGAGGGATCGGGGTGAAGCTTTCTTT.

The rearrangement links TRBV7-6 to TRBJ2-1, with 12 positions matching TRBD2. The CDR3 extends over 21 amino acids. CDR1 and CDR2 from the germline V gene are SGHVS and FNYEAQ. With 3 bases clipped from V and 0 bases from J, the junction kept 15 bases outside the gene matches. For the CDR3, the DNA is TGTGCCAGCAGCTTTGGACTAGCGGGACCTCTCCGATCGGGCTCCTACAATGAGCAGTTCTTC. It yields the protein CASSFGLAGPLRSGSYNEQFF.

This clone was counted a few times. This chain joins TRBV5-1 and TRBJ2-5; 11 bases match TRBD1. The CDR3 spans 15 residues. V lost 7 bases and J lost 5; bases outside the gene matches: 10. Germline CDR1 and CDR2: SGHRS and YFSETQ. CDR3 sequence reads: CASAGTGGLEETQYF. In DNA, the CDR3 is TGCGCCAGCGCCGGGACAGGGGGTTTGGAGGAGACCCAGTACTTC. Full variable domain (remainder filled in from reference TRBV5-1 and TRBJ2-5): KAGVTQTPRYLIKTRGQQVTLSCSPISGHRSVSWYQQTPGQGLQFLFEYFSETQRNKGNFPGRFSGRQFSNSRSEMNVSTLELGDSALYLCASAGTGGLEETQYFGPGTRLLVL.

This rearrangement joins TRBV7-2 to TRBJ2-6; 7 positions agree with TRBD2. J gave up 0 bases and V 5 bases, and 7 bases lay outside the gene matches. Germline CDR1 is SGHTA and CDR2 is FQGNSA. The CDR3 length is 17 residues. The CDR3 reads CASSPAGDSSGANVLTF. CDR3 sequence (DNA): TGTGCCAGCAGCCCCGCGGGGGATAGCTCTGGGGCCAACGTCCTGACTTTC.

The rearrangement links TRBV7-2 to TRBJ2-7; D might be TRBD2 (6 bases). Trimming cost V 5 bases and J 3 bases, with 17 bases left between them. Germline V gene data show CDR1 as SGHTA and CDR2 as FQGNSA. The CDR3 runs to 15 residues. CDR3 region: CASSPSGTGYYEQYV. DNA for the CDR3: TGTGCCAGCAGCCCTTCCGGGACTGGGTACTACGAGCAGTACGTC.

The genes are TRBV6-6 and TRBJ1-1, with D unclear. Germline V gives CDR1 MNHNY, CDR2 SVGAGI (reference sequence). The CDR3 is 13 amino acids. V lost 0 bases and J lost 10, with 12 bases in between. In DNA form, the CDR3 reads TGTGCCAGCAGTTACTCGGTATTCGGTCCAGCTTTCTTT. Encoded protein: CASSYSVFGPAFF.

The J gene is TRBJ2-1, the V gene TRBV7-2; maybe TRBD2 (7 bases). With 5 bases removed from V and 0 bases from J, the gap between germline ends came to 11 bases. The CDR3 has 15 residues. From germline, CDR1 is SGHTA and CDR2 FQGNSA. In nucleotides, the CDR3 is TGTGCCAGCAGCCCCCGGGGGGCCTCCTACAATGAGCAGTTCTTC. Protein: CASSPRGASYNEQFF.

The rearrangement uses TRBV7-2 and TRBJ2-5; 8 bases are a match to TRBD2. This CDR3 is built from 15 residues. Per germline, CDR1 SGHTA and CDR2 FQGNSA. Trimming took 5 bases from V and 4 from J; bases not matched to a gene: 9. The CDR3 DNA reads as TGTGCCAGCAGCCTCGGGGGGGCGAACATAGAGACCCAGTACTTC. This translates into CASSLGGANIETQYF.

The genes are TRBV19 and TRBJ1-6, with 8 bases fitting TRBD1. Germline values: CDR1 LNHDA, CDR2 SQIVND (reference sequence). Germline trimming cut 6 bases from V and 10 bases from J; bases unmatched to any gene: 2. The CDR3 totals 12 residues. Here the CDR3 DNA reads TGTGCCAGTAGCAGACAGGGGTCACCCCTCCACTTT. This translates into CASSRQGSPLHF.

This clone was observed a single time. The chain combines TRBV9 with TRBJ2-5; D may be TRBD1 (7 bases). Germline V lookup: CDR1 SGDLS, CDR2 YYNGEE. The CDR3 is 13 residues long. Trimming cost V 7 bases and J 5 bases, with 15 bases left between them. In nucleotides, the CDR3 is TGTGCCAGCGGGGCGGGACAGTGGGAGACCCAGTACTTC. Protein sequence: CASGAGQWETQYF. The full variable domain, rest sourced from reference TRBV9 and TRBJ2-5, is DSGVTQTPKHLITATGQRVTLRCSPRSGDLSVYWYQQSLDQGLQFLIQYYNGEERAKGNILERFSAQQFPDLHSELNLSSLELGDSALYFCASGAGQWETQYFGPGTRLLVL.

V is TRBV5-1 and J is TRBJ2-1; possible D gene TRBD2, 8 bases. Germline CDR1 and CDR2: SGHRS and YFSETQ. The CDR3 is made up of 17 amino acids. Trimming removed 5 bases from V and 8 bases from J, with 26 bases in between. CDR3 region: CASRKTGTPAGVDEQFF. Written as DNA, the CDR3 is TGCGCCAGCAGAAAGACAGGGACCCCAGCGGGAGTAGATGAGCAGTTCTTC.

In nucleotides, the CDR3 is TGTGCCAGCAGCCCTCGTCAGGGGGCGGATGAAAAACTGTTTTTT. This translates into CASSPRQGADEKLFF. This sequence joins TRBV6-6 and TRBJ1-4, with 8 bases fitting TRBD1. V was pared by 6 bases and J by 6 bases, with 9 bases of the junction left unmatched. This CDR3 is 15 amino acids long. CDR1 is MNHNY, CDR2 SVGAGI, per germline (reference sequence).

The chain employs TRBV7-2 and TRBJ1-1; tentatively, D is TRBD1 (5 bases). Trimming cost V 1 base and J 1 base, with 7 bases left between them. This CDR3 is 14 amino acids long. CDR1 and CDR2 from the germline V gene are SGHTA and FQGNSA. CDR3 nucleotide sequence: TGTGCCAGCAGCTTAGTTAGGGGGAACACTGAAGCTTTCTTT. It translates to CASSLVRGNTEAFF.

The chain uses TRBV7-9 and TRBJ2-5; no clear D. This CDR3 has 11 residues. V was clipped by 5 bases and J by 10 bases, with 11 bases between them. Germline CDR1 reads SEHNR; CDR2 reads FQNEAQ (reference sequence). The CDR3: CASSPGSHQYF. DNA for the CDR3: TGTGCCAGCAGCCCCGGTAGCCACCAGTACTTC.

A word on this clone: The same CDR3 also results from other DNA sequences found in this sample. The chain uses TRBV3-1 (or the pseudogene TRBV3-2) and TRBJ1-1; tentative D call: TRBD1 (5 bases). The CDR3 length is 14 residues. V was shortened by 2 bases and J by 4 bases, with 11 bases between the two germline ends. Germline V CDR1 and CDR2: LGHDT, YNNKEL (reference sequence). The chain's CDR3 is CASSQPGRGTEAFF. The CDR3 DNA reads TGTGCCAGCAGCCAACCTGGGAGGGGCACTGAAGCTTTCTTT.

This sequence joins TRBV9 and TRBJ2-3, with D possibly TRBD2 on 6 matching bases. There are 16 residues in the CDR3. CDR1 is SGDLS, CDR2 YYNGEE, per germline. V dropped 4 bases and J dropped 4 bases, with 19 bases sitting between them. The CDR3 region is CASSSRGDSFADTQYF. The CDR3 coding sequence is TGTGCCAGCAGCTCCCGAGGGGACTCTTTTGCAGATACGCAGTATTTT.

This clone has only one observation. The chain has TRBV5-3 and TRBJ2-7; the match to TRBD2 covers 13 bases. TRBV5-3 is marked as an open reading frame, function uncertain. V dropped 4 bases and J dropped 4; count of bases not matched to a gene: 5. The CDR3 is 15 residues long. The CDR3 reads CARSAEGLAGYEQYF. For the CDR3, the DNA is TGTGCCAGAAGCGCCGAGGGACTAGCGGGGTACGAGCAGTACTTC.

This chain connects TRBV6-5 to TRBJ2-2; TRBD1 aligns across 8 bases. The CDR3 spans 15 residues. In germline, CDR1 is MNHEY, CDR2 SVGAGI. J was trimmed by 4 bases and V by 5 bases; bases with no gene match: 6. CDR3 bases: TGTGCCAGCAGTCAGACAGGGGCGGGCACCGGGGAGCTGTTTTTT. Translation: CASSQTGAGTGELFF.

Only a few counts were recorded for this clone. The CDR3 region has the DNA TGTGCCAGCAGTTTATTAGGGGTGGGCGAGCAGTACTTC. Residues: CASSLLGVGEQYF. J is TRBJ2-7 and V is TRBV28, with TRBD1 as a possible D gene (5 bases). V gave up 1 base and J gave up 6 bases, with 10 bases separating them. The CDR3 runs to 13 residues. Germline V gene sequence: CDR1 MDHEN, CDR2 SYDVKM. Drawing the rest from reference TRBV28 and TRBJ2-7, the complete variable domain is DVKVTQSSRYLVKRTGEKVFLECVQDMDHENMFWYRQDPGLGLRLIYFSYDVKMKEKGDIPEGYSVSREKKERFSLILESASTNQTSMYLCASSLLGVGEQYFGPGTRLTVT.